This TCR beta chain was identified in a study of Graves' ophthalmopathy and Graves' hyperthyroidism listed by TCRdb under 2018. Turning to the overall study: Peripheral blood was collected at initial diagnosis, prior to any treatment. In total, approximately 140 blood samples were TCR-sequenced: around 42 ophthalmopathy, about 75 hyperthyroidism and some 17 hyperthyroidism-to-ophthalmopathy patients. The 75 to 100 discovery patients were divided at random into training and test sets in a 7:3 ratio. Following sampling, methimazole starting at 30 mg daily was administered to hyperthyroidism patients, and high-dose intravenous methylprednisolone was administered to ophthalmopathy patients. An independent validation cohort was composed of 18 hyperthyroidism patients and over 15 patients who later progressed from hyperthyroidism to ophthalmopathy. To explore V-J signatures that distinguish ophthalmopathy from hyperthyroidism, a discovery set of roughly 98 patients was enrolled, made up of 40 to 45 with ophthalmopathy and 57 with stable hyperthyroidism. The study used signatures of the TCR beta repertoire to tell Graves' ophthalmopathy apart from Graves' hyperthyroidism and to predict which patients would progress to ophthalmopathy. In roughly 6 hyperthyroidism patients, T-cell repertoires of thyroid tissue and blood were compared. Summary of the overall study and its limitations: Most expanded thyroid clonotypes with frequency above 0.001 were also detected in blood, suggesting blood repertoires may reflect the thyroid immune response. In validation, the model predicted ophthalmopathy progression with 55% to 71% sensitivity and 72.22% specificity; some twelve predicted patients were CT-confirmed with GO in a median of approximately 6.5 months. No statistical method was used to set the sample size in advance, and the investigators knew which group each participant was assigned to. In cross-validation, the 13-signature model distinguished ophthalmopathy from stable hyperthyroidism with 85% to 90% sensitivity and almost 83% specificity, and in the test set the corresponding values were roughly 78% and 74%.

For repertoire sequencing, TCR beta CDR3 regions were amplified from RNA transcripts. A first-round RT-PCR used HTBI primers with the Qiagen OneStep RT-PCR kit, followed by a second-round multiplex PCR, size selection and purification. Libraries were sequenced on an Illumina HiSeq2000 using paired-end 100 bp reads. In the original analysis: Reads were processed with SOAPnuke, discarding reads with adapters, uncalled bases, mean Phred below 15, or no exact constant-primer or identifier match. COPE v1.2.5 was used to merge the high-quality paired reads. Unique nucleotide sequences were defined as clonotypes and aligned to IMGT TRB V, D and J references using MiTCR v1.1. Only V-J combinations with frequency above 0.0001 were analysed, covering 99% to 99.2% of repertoires. For each V-J combination, a TCR clonal expansion and chaos score was defined as the ratio of F50 clonal expansion to chaos observed in the TCRdist matrix. Welch's t-statistics and random forest were used to narrow the features down to over ten V-J combinations, which were then fed into a naive Bayes classifier. The Morisita-Horn index was used to measure how similar the thyroid and blood repertoires were. Starting from the raw public reads, TCRdb applied fastp trimming at Q25, assembled clones with MiXCR and retained in-frame beta chains. All rows with the same CDR3 protein become a single entry with the most common DNA and genes. TCRdb's processing, not the study's, gives the V and J calls here. The sample table holds 400,000 to 450,000 distinct CDR3 sequences, of which under 25% were seen once. The ten largest clones add up to approximately 3.2% of the sample.

From the germline V gene (reference sequence), CDR1 is LNHDA and CDR2 is SQIVND. Spanning cysteine to phenylalanine, the CDR3 consists of 14 amino acids. Only the CDR3 portion is preserved as DNA: 42 bases, with reading frame beginning at the first base. V drops 7 bases and J drops 0 bases, leaving 10 bases in between. This clonotype was counted many times. This receptor's antigen is unknown. Base qualities are missing; no much larger clone stands one base away. Hyperthyroidism was considered stable if no progression to ophthalmopathy occurred within 18 months of follow-up. Hyperthyroidism patients were newly diagnosed, with disease duration under 2 months, and aged 18 to 65 years. Anyone with other autoimmune diseases, uncontrolled infections, pregnancy or lactation was excluded from the study. Clinical symptoms, serum thyroxine, TRAb, thyroid ultrasound and orbital computed tomography formed the basis of the diagnosis. Using Ficoll-Paque density gradient centrifugation, PBMCs were isolated from 10 ml of fresh peripheral blood. Total RNA was extracted with Trizol reagent and quality-checked on an Agilent 2100 Bioanalyzer.

The TCR originated in a young woman with stable Graves' hyperthyroidism. Donor details come from another sample of the same person, matched by shared clones. The V and J segments used are TRBV19 and TRBJ1-5; the D gene cannot be named for sure. The specimen sequenced was peripheral blood. CDR3 loop: CASTPTYSNQPQHF. The nucleotide sequence reads as follows: TGTGCCAGTACCCCGACATATAGCAATCAGCCCCAGCATTTT.